These 15 T cell receptor beta chains originate from one sample sequenced in a study of metastatic and nonmetastatic thyroid tumors. MiXCR re-clonotyped the PCR reads for TCRdb. The sample shows 40,000 or so clones, around 20% of them seen only once. No patient received treatment before thyroid surgery. Specimen: blood. The receptors here all came from a female donor with papillary thyroid cancer or a benign thyroid nodule (not recorded which). Some clones in this sample may be carry-over from other donors' samples.

The chain uses TRBV4-3 and TRBJ1-2; D is perhaps TRBD1 (5 bases). Germline loops: CDR1 LGHNA, CDR2 YSLEER. This CDR3 has 17 residues. Trimming took off 0 bases at V and 0 bases at J, with 14 bases between the two ends. The CDR3 bases are TGCGCCAGCAGCCAAGATGGAGGGGACCCACCTAACTATGGCTACACCTTC. Translating it yields CASSQDGGDPPNYGYTF.

This rearrangement joins TRBV6-1 to TRBJ2-7, with 7 positions matching TRBD1. Unmatched junction bases numbered 4, after V lost 6 bases and J lost 5 bases. This CDR3 spans 12 amino acids. Germline loops: CDR1 MNHNS, CDR2 SASEGT. CDR3 coding DNA: TGTGCCAGCAGGAGACAGGGTAACGAGCAGTACTTC. It specifies CASRRQGNEQYF.

This clone was detected ten times or more. The V and J genes are TRBV30 and TRBJ2-1, with a weak D call TRBD2 (5 bases). The CDR3 contains 13 residues. From germline, CDR1 is GTSNPN and CDR2 SVGIG (reference sequence). The ends were cut back, 2 bases at V and 15 bases at J, with 20 bases in the middle. CDR3: CAWSSQKTSSRFF. The CDR3 region has the DNA TGTGCCTGGAGTTCCCAGAAAACTAGTTCCCGGTTCTTC.

The chain combines TRBV9 with TRBJ2-7; TRBD1 matches 7 bases. The CDR3 covers 15 residues. Trimming removed 0 bases from V and 5 bases from J; junction bases left unmatched: 8. Per the germline V gene, CDR1 is SGDLS and CDR2 is YYNGEE. For the CDR3, the DNA is TGTGCCAGCAGCGTAGATAACAGGGGTTTCGACGAGCAGTACTTC. Encoded protein: CASSVDNRGFDEQYF.

This clone appeared many times. Additional DNA sequences in this sample encode the identical CDR3. The J gene is TRBJ2-5, the V gene TRBV20-1; D might be TRBD2 (5 bases). In germline, CDR1 is DFQATT, CDR2 SNEGSKA (reference sequence). The CDR3 totals 12 residues. V was pared by 1 base and J by 2 bases, with 5 bases between. The CDR3 bases are TGCAGTGCTAGAGGAGGGCAAGAGACCCAGTACTTC. It is translated as CSARGGQETQYF.

This clone showed up many times. The rearrangement links TRBV5-8 to TRBJ2-1; D possibly corresponds to TRBD2 (6 bases). The CDR3 runs to 15 residues. Germline V lookup: CDR1 SGHTS, CDR2 YDEGEE. Between the trimmed V and J ends, which lost 2 bases and 0 bases, there was a span of 9 bases. CDR3: CASSFGTGSYNEQFF. For the CDR3, the DNA is TGTGCCAGCAGCTTCGGGACTGGCTCCTACAATGAGCAGTTCTTC.

As to this clone: The sample has other DNA sequences that encode this CDR3 too. The chain has TRBV28 and TRBJ1-3; D call uncertain. Germline V gives CDR1 MDHEN, CDR2 SYDVKM. Trimming took off 7 bases at V and 3 bases at J, with 22 bases between the two ends. The CDR3 covers 17 residues. The CDR3 spells CASTTRASGYVGNTIYF. DNA for the CDR3: TGTGCCAGCACTACCCGGGCGTCGGGTTATGTTGGAAACACCATATATTTT.

This clone was seen repeatedly, ten times or more. A much larger clonotype is one base distant, so this may be a read error. This chain links TRBV28 with TRBJ1-2; D unresolved. The V gene's germline CDR1 is MDHEN and CDR2 SYDVKM. CDR3 length: 14 residues. Here the CDR3 reads CASSLLGSYYGYAF. The CDR3 DNA follows: TGTGCCAGCAGTTTATTGGGGTCTTACTATGGCTACGCCTTC.

This clone occurred many times. V usage is TRBV28 and J usage is TRBJ2-3; 12 nucleotides match TRBD2. Germline trimming cut 4 bases from V and 4 bases from J; bases unmatched to any gene: 9. CDR3 length equals 17 residues. Looked up from germline, CDR1 is MDHEN and CDR2 is SYDVKM. CDR3 loop: CASSSPSLAGGADTQYF. The CDR3 nucleotides read TGTGCCAGCAGTTCGCCCTCTCTAGCGGGAGGGGCAGATACGCAGTATTTT.

There are a few counts of this clone. The CDR3 region has the DNA TGTGCCAGCAGGAAAGGGGTTCCGAACACCGGGGAGCTGTTTTTT. Its translation: CASRKGVPNTGELFF. The chain uses TRBV6-1 and TRBJ2-2; D is perhaps TRBD1 (5 bases). This CDR3 is built from 15 residues. V lost 6 bases and J lost 0, with 11 bases in between. Germline V lookup: CDR1 MNHNS, CDR2 SASEGT.

The chain has TRBV5-4 and TRBJ2-1; 12 bases match TRBD1. Trimming at V came to 0 bases and at J to 9 bases, leaving 10 bases not matched to a gene. CDR1 SGHNT and CDR2 YYREEE come from the germline V gene (reference sequence). The CDR3 loop spans 17 amino acids. CDR3 nucleotides: TGTGCCAGCAGCTTGGGCCGTGGGACAGGGGGCTCCGGTGAGCAGTTCTTC. It translates to CASSLGRGTGGSGEQFF. Full variable domain (remainder filled in from reference TRBV5-4 and TRBJ2-1): ETGVTQSPTHLIKTRGQQVTLRCSSQSGHNTVSWYQQALGQGPQFIFQYYREEENGRGNFPPRFSGLQFPNYSSELNVNALELDDSALYLCASSLGRGTGGSGEQFFGPGTRLTVL.

This clone was recorded a few times. This may come from a read error, since a much larger clone is one base off. The same CDR3 is also encoded by other DNA sequences in this sample. The chain recombines TRBV29-1 with TRBJ2-1, with D unclear. This CDR3 region has 13 residues. Germline-derived CDR1 and CDR2 are SQVTM and ANQGSEA. Trimming stripped 6 bases from V and 9 bases from J, with 18 bases between. The CDR3 DNA reads as TGCAGCGTGAGGCCGACGGGTGTCGCTGAGCAGTTCTTC. Residues: CSVRPTGVAEQFF.

The table lists this clone with many counts. The chain couples TRBV19 to TRBJ2-3; D might be TRBD1 or TRBD2, each matching 5 bases. This CDR3 region has 14 residues. V lost 5 bases and J lost 6, with 15 bases in between. Germline loops: CDR1 LNHDA, CDR2 SQIVND (reference sequence). Written as DNA, the CDR3 is TGTGCCAGTAGTTCTACGGGACCGGGGGATACGCAGTATTTT. This translates into CASSSTGPGDTQYF.

For this clone: A much larger clone sits a single nucleotide away, making a read error possible. The rearrangement uses TRBV5-5 and TRBJ1-1; D is ambiguous. The length of the CDR3 is 13 residues. V lost 2 bases, J lost 7 bases, and 12 bases lay in between. CDR1 and CDR2 from the germline V gene are SGHKS and YYEKEE (reference sequence). CDR3 coding DNA: TGTGCCAGCAGCTTACAGACATGCTATGAAGCTTTCTTT. Translation gives CASSLQTCYEAFF.

Of note for this clone: The same CDR3 arises from other DNA sequences in this sample as well. The chain couples TRBV11-1 to TRBJ2-2, with 7 bases matching TRBD2. V gave up 7 bases and J gave up 4 bases; unmatched junction bases: 12. The length of the CDR3 is 16 residues. Germline assignment: CDR1 SGHAT and CDR2 FQDESV (reference sequence). The CDR3 sequence is CASNPLGGVSTGELFF. In DNA form, the CDR3 reads TGTGCCAGCAACCCCTTGGGAGGGGTTAGCACCGGGGAGCTGTTTTTT.